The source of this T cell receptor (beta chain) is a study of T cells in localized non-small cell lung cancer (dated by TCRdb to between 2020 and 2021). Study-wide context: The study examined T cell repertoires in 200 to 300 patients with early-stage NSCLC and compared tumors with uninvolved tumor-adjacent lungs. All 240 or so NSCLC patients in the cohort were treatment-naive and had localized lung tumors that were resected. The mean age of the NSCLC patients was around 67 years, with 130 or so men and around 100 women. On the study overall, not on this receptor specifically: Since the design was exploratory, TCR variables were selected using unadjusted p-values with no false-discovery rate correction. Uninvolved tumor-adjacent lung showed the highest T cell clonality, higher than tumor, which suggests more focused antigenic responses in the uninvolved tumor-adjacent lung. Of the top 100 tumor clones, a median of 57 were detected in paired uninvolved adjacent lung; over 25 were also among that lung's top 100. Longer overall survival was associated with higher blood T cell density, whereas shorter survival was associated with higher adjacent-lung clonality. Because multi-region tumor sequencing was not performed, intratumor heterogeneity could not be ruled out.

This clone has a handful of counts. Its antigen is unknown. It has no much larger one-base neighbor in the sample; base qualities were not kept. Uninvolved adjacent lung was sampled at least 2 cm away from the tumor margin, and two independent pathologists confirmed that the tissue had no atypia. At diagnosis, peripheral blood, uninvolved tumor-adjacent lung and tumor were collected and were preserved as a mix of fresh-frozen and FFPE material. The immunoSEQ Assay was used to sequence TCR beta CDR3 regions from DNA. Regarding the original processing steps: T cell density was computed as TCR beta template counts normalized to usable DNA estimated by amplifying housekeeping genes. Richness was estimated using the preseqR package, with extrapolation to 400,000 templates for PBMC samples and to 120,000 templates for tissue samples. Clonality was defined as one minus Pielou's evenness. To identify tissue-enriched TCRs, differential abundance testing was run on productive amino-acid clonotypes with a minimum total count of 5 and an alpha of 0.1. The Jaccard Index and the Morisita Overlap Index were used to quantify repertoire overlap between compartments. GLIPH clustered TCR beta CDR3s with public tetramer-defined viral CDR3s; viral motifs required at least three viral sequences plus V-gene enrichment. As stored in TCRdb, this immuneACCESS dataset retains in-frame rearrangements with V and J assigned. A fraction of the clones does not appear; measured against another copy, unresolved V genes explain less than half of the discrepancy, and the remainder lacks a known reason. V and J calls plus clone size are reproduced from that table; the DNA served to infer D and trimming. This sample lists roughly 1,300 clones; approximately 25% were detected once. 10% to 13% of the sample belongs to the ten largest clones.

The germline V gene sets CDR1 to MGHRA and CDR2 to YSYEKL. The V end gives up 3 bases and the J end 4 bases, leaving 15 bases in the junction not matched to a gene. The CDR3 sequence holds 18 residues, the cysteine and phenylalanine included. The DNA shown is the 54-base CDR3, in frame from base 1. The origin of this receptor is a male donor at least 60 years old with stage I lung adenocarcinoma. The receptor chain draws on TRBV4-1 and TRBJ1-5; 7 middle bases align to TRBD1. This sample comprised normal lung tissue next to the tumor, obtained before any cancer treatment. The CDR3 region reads CASSQGPPTGEGNQPQHF. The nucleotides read TGCGCCAGCAGCCAGGGCCCCCCTACAGGGGAGGGAAATCAGCCCCAGCATTTT.